This T cell receptor (beta chain) was identified during a study of cytomegalovirus exposure and HLA in healthy donors. Points from the study as a whole: Rarity held for most TCR sequences, but there were some public TCRs that occurred in many donors. Previously analyzed data showed that most TCR beta V segments were productive at a frequency of about 87% or about 30%. Available immune exposure information was restricted to CMV serostatus only.

For this clone: The antigen is not known.

PCR was performed using 60 Vbeta and 13 Jbeta primers. Measured with immunoSEQ multiplex PCR; TCRdb has only the in-frame clones, and not every one. The table has more than 80,000 clones, under 80% seen once. This CDR3 comprises 13 residues. Germline loops: CDR1 PRHDT, CDR2 FYEKMQ (reference sequence). V dropped 3 bases and J dropped 1 base, with 5 bases sitting between them. Sequenced material: PBMCs. The J gene is TRBJ2-3, the V gene TRBV13; D uncertain. This clonotype was sampled from a woman aged 45-65 years in good health and CMV-seropositive. The CDR3 reads CASSFQGTDTQYF. The CDR3 nucleotides are TGTGCCAGCAGCTTCCAGGGCACAGATACGCAGTATTTT.